These T cell receptor beta chains were read from a single sample in a study of Ad26.COV2.S vaccination and SARS-CoV-2 variants. Using immunoSEQ multiplex PCR, the repertoire was profiled, and TCRdb retains in-frame clones only, with some absent. The data show around 400,000 clones, with around 89% seen just once and around 1.8% held by the top ten. The input for sequencing was peripheral blood, taken in a trial of Ad26.COV2.S vaccine versus placebo. The receptor source for this set is a person aged 18-60 years who received the Ad26.COV2.S COVID-19 vaccine or a placebo. The CDR3 runs from the conserved cysteine through the conserved F or W. Fields, in order: clone size, J gene, V gene, D gene, CDR3 DNA, CDR3 protein. D genes are given only for firm matches. Not all rows give a size; the values are once, few, many and, for expanded clones, a class.

. TRBJ1-3 TRBV5-4 . TGTGCCAGCAGCTTGTCGGGTTCGGGAAACACCATATATTTT CASSLSGSGNTIYF
. TRBJ2-5 TRBV5-1 . TGCGCCAGCAGCCCGACCAGGACGGACTCAGGGACCCAGTACTTC CASSPTRTDSGTQYF
. TRBJ2-1 TRBV19 TRBD2 TGTGCCAGCAGTTCTAGCGGGAGGGTCTACAATGAGCAGTTCTTC CASSSSGRVYNEQFF
. TRBJ2-7 TRBV2 TRBD2 TGTGCCAGCAAAGCGACTAGCGCAGGATACGAGCAGTACTTC CASKATSAGYEQYF
. TRBJ2-2 TRBV11-3 TRBD1 TGTGCCAGCAGCTTAGGTGGGCGGCAGGGGGACACCGGGGAGCTGTTTTTT CASSLGGRQGDTGELFF
. TRBJ2-7 TRBV19 TRBD1 TGTGCCAGTAGTATGGACAGGTACGAGCAGTACTTC CASSMDRYEQYF
. TRBJ2-7 TRBV28 TRBD1 TGTGCCAGCAGTCCTGCGACAGGGTGGGTTTACGAGCAGTACTTC CASSPATGWVYEQYF
. TRBJ2-7 TRBV5-1 . TGCGCCAGCAGCTTGGGTCGGGCGGGGATCTACGAGCAGTACTTC CASSLGRAGIYEQYF
. TRBJ2-7 TRBV5-8 . TGTGCCAGCAGTCCAGGATTTTTAGAGCAGTACTTC CASSPGFLEQYF
once TRBJ2-1 TRBV4-2 . TGTGCCAGCAGCCATATCGACAATGAGCAGTTCTTC CASSHIDNEQFF
. TRBJ1-1 TRBV30 . TGTGCCTGGAAGGGGGAGTACACTGAAGCTTTCTTT CAWKGEYTEAFF
. TRBJ2-7 TRBV20-1 . TGCAGTGCCCTCCTATCCTACGAGCAGTACTTC CSALLSYEQYF
. TRBJ2-7 TRBV28 . TGTGCCAGCACCAAAACTCCCGGGACTCTAATCTCCTACGAGCAGTACTTC CASTKTPGTLISYEQYF
. TRBJ2-7 TRBV5-5 TRBD2 TGTGCCAGCAGCTTGGGAGTTACTAGCGGGGTGATCTCCTACGAGCAGTACTTC CASSLGVTSGVISYEQYF
. TRBJ2-5 TRBV19 TRBD2 TGTGCCAGTAGTACCACTAGCGGGAGGGCCAGGTACCAAGAGACCCAGTACTTC CASSTTSGRARYQETQYF
once TRBJ2-1 TRBV7-2 TRBD2 TGTGCCAGCAGCTTAGGCGGGAGGGCCAACAATGAGCAGTTCTTC CASSLGGRANNEQFF
. TRBJ1-2 TRBV5-6 . TGTGCCAGCAGCTGGGACGCCCCCAACTATGGCTACACCTTC CASSWDAPNYGYTF
. TRBJ2-4 TRBV9 . TGTGCCAGCAGCGTAGACGGCTCAGCCAAAAACATTCAGTACTTC CASSVDGSAKNIQYF
few TRBJ2-7 TRBV5-6 TRBD2 TGTGCCAGCAGCGTCTTTGTAGCGGGCTACGAGCAGTACTTC CASSVFVAGYEQYF
few TRBJ2-7 TRBV11-3 . TGTGCCAGCAGCTTCGGGGGAACCTACGAGCAGTACTTC CASSFGGTYEQYF
. TRBJ1-6 TRBV30 . TGTGCCTGGAGCCCGTTGTATTCACCCCTCCACTTT CAWSPLYSPLHF
. TRBJ2-5 TRBV20-1 TRBD2 TGCAGTGCTAGTGGTCCTGTAGCGGGAGAGGGGCAAGAGACCCAGTACTTC CSASGPVAGEGQETQYF
. TRBJ1-1 TRBV7-9 . TGTGCCAGCAGCATGGTAGCGAACACTGAAGCTTTCTTT CASSMVANTEAFF
few TRBJ2-7 TRBV28 TRBD2 TGTGCCAGCAGTTTAATCCGTAGCGGGACGCGCGAGCAGTACTTC CASSLIRSGTREQYF
. TRBJ1-6 TRBV10-3 . TGTGCCATCAGTGAGGGGGGCGCGGGACGCTCACCCCTCCACTTT CAISEGGAGRSPLHF
. TRBJ2-3 TRBV11-2 TRBD2 TGTGCCAGCAGCTCGGGACTAGCGGGAGGTTATCGCACAGATACGCAGTATTTT CASSSGLAGGYRTDTQYF
. TRBJ2-2 TRBV5-1 . TGCGCCAGCAGCTTGGGGTTAGGGCCACTGAACACCGGGGAGCTGTTTTTT CASSLGLGPLNTGELFF
. TRBJ1-4 TRBV28 . TGTGCCAGCAGTTTATGGCAGGGAAGGCAGGGCGGTAATGAAAAACTGTTTTTT CASSLWQGRQGGNEKLFF